A selection of T cell receptor beta chains follows, all from one sample in a study of early T cells in non-severe SARS-CoV-2 infection. TCRdb re-analysed the 5' RACE reads in MiXCR, keeping a single row per CDR3 protein. The sample has about 66,000 distinct CDR3 sequences; approximately 13% are singletons. Sequencing was performed on whole blood. The receptors were gathered from an adult who was a healthcare worker with PCR-confirmed SARS-CoV-2 infection or an uninfected control (not recorded which). Each CDR3 is given with its conserved first and last residue. D genes are given only for firm matches. Some rows have no size entry. The others give once, few or many, or a class for an expanded clone.

D gene,J gene,clone size,V gene,CDR3 DNA,CDR3 protein
NA,TRBJ1-3,NA,TRBV10-3,TGTGCCATCAGTCCACTCCTGGACAGCTCTGGAAACACCATATATTTT,CAISPLLDSSGNTIYF
NA,TRBJ1-6,few,TRBV20-1,TGCAGCGCATTCGAGCAGGGAGATTCACCCCTCCACTTT,CSAFEQGDSPLHF
NA,TRBJ1-1,NA,TRBV5-1,TGCGCCAGCAGCTTGGCAGGGAGCCGAGAAGCTTTCTTT,CASSLAGSREAFF
NA,TRBJ2-1,NA,TRBV13,TGTGCCAGCAGCTTCACGAGGCCGGCTGAGCAGTTCTTC,CASSFTRPAEQFF
TRBD1,TRBJ1-5,NA,TRBV12-3/TRBV12-4,TGTGCCAGCAGTCCGACAGGGCGGAGCAATCAGCCCCAGCATTTT,CASSPTGRSNQPQHF
TRBD1,TRBJ1-1,many,TRBV24-1,TGTGCCACCTCTCTGGGACAGGGGAACACTGAAGCTTTCTTT,CATSLGQGNTEAFF
TRBD2,TRBJ2-2,NA,TRBV5-1,TGCGCCAGCAGCTTGGATGAATGGCTAGCGGGTACGAACACCGGGGAGCTGTTTTTT,CASSLDEWLAGTNTGELFF
NA,TRBJ2-1,NA,TRBV29-1,TGCAGCGTTATCGAAAACAATGAGCAGTTCTTC,CSVIENNEQFF
NA,TRBJ2-2,few,TRBV12-3/TRBV12-4,TGTGCCAGCAGAGAAAACACCGGGGAGCTGTTTTTT,CASRENTGELFF
TRBD2,TRBJ2-1,NA,TRBV19,TGTGCCAGTAGTATAATGCTAGCGGGCGGTGAGCAGTTCTTC,CASSIMLAGGEQFF
NA,TRBJ1-5,many,TRBV9,TGTGCCAGCAGCTCACAACCGGGACATATCCCCCAGCATTTT,CASSSQPGHIPQHF
TRBD2,TRBJ2-1,few,TRBV11-2,TGTGCCAGCAGCTTCCAAATAGGCGGGAGGGGCGACGATGAGCAGTTCTTC,CASSFQIGGRGDDEQFF
NA,TRBJ2-3,many,TRBV2,TGTGCCAGTCGAGGGGCCAGGGGAGCGGATACGCAGTATTTT,CASRGARGADTQYF
NA,TRBJ2-5,many,TRBV6-1,TGTGCCAGCGGGCAGCAAGAGACCCAGTACTTC,CASGQQETQYF
TRBD2,TRBJ2-2,few,TRBV5-5,TGTGCCAGCAGCTTTATCCTAGCGGGAGCCTCTGGGGAGCTGTTTTTT,CASSFILAGASGELFF
NA,TRBJ2-7,NA,TRBV9,TGTGCCAGCAGCGTAGGAGGCGGGTTCACCTACGAGCAGTACTTC,CASSVGGGFTYEQYF
TRBD1,TRBJ2-1,NA,TRBV5-1,TGCGCCAGCAGCACATCCGGGACAGTCTACAATGTGCAGTTCTTC,CASSTSGTVYNVQFF
NA,TRBJ2-3,many,TRBV7-3,TGTGCCAGCAGCGAAGGATTCCGAAAAAGCACAGATACGCAGTATTTT,CASSEGFRKSTDTQYF
NA,TRBJ2-2,NA,TRBV5-1,TGCGCCAGCAGCCTGAGACAGTCCGGGGAGCTGTTTTTT,CASSLRQSGELFF
TRBD1,TRBJ2-1,many,TRBV5-4,TGTGCCAGCAGCTTGGGACAGGGTAACAATGAGCAGTTCTTC,CASSLGQGNNEQFF
NA,TRBJ2-7,few,TRBV29-1,TGCAGCGTTCAAGGGGCAGGGAGTGGCGAGCAGTACTTC,CSVQGAGSGEQYF
NA,TRBJ1-1,few,TRBV7-8,TGTGCCAGCAGCTCGAGGGCCACCTACATGAACACTGAAGCTTTCTTT,CASSSRATYMNTEAFF
NA,TRBJ1-6,many,TRBV6-1,TGTGCCAGCAGTGAAGTGAACCATAATTCACCCCTCCACTTT,CASSEVNHNSPLHF
NA,TRBJ2-7,NA,TRBV5-6,TGTGCCAGCAGCTACGGCGGACCCTACGAGCAGTACTTC,CASSYGGPYEQYF
NA,TRBJ2-3,few,TRBV20-1,TGCAGTGCTAGACAGGGGGGAGATACGCAGTATTTT,CSARQGGDTQYF
NA,TRBJ2-2,few,TRBV7-9,TGTGCCAGCAGCCGAATTCCGGAAAACACCGGGGAGCTGTTTTTT,CASSRIPENTGELFF
NA,TRBJ1-1,many,TRBV29-1,TGCAGCGTTGGTTTCACTGAAGCTTTCTTT,CSVGFTEAFF
TRBD1,TRBJ2-3,few,TRBV5-1,TGCGCCAGCAGCCGGACAGGTTCCCGCACAGATACGCAGTATTTT,CASSRTGSRTDTQYF
NA,TRBJ1-2,many,TRBV20-1,TGCAGTGCTAGCCGGGACACCACTAACTATGGCTACACCTTC,CSASRDTTNYGYTF
TRBD2,TRBJ2-1,NA,TRBV20-1,TGCAGTGCTAGATCTCAGTGGGGGGGGAATGAGCAGTTCTTC,CSARSQWGGNEQFF
TRBD1,TRBJ2-7,NA,TRBV20-1,TGCAGTGCTAGAGACCCGGACAGGGGGACCTACGAGCAGTACTTC,CSARDPDRGTYEQYF
NA,TRBJ2-7,few,TRBV5-1,TGCGCCAGCAGCTTGGTAACGGGATCGGGTGAGCAGTACTTC,CASSLVTGSGEQYF
NA,TRBJ1-1,few,TRBV27,TGTGCCAGCAGTACCAACAGGGCTCAGAACACTGAAGCTTTCTTT,CASSTNRAQNTEAFF
NA,TRBJ1-3,NA,TRBV12-3/TRBV12-4,TGTGCCAGCAGAGACCCACGGGGCATTTCTGGAAACACCATATATTTT,CASRDPRGISGNTIYF
NA,TRBJ1-1,NA,TRBV5-6,TGTGCCAGCAGCTTGGTATGGGGGACTGAAGCTTTCTTT,CASSLVWGTEAFF
TRBD1,TRBJ2-1,NA,TRBV15,TGTGCCACCAGCAGAGGCCGGGACAGCTTCAATGAGCAGTTCTTC,CATSRGRDSFNEQFF
NA,TRBJ2-4,NA,TRBV28,TGTGCCAGCAGTTTAGGGGGAACCAAAAACATTCAGTACTTC,CASSLGGTKNIQYF
TRBD2,TRBJ2-1,NA,TRBV7-8,TGTGCCAGCAGCTTAACCCAGCGGGAGTTCAATGAGCAGTTCTTC,CASSLTQREFNEQFF
NA,TRBJ2-7,many,TRBV2,TGTGCCAGCAGCAGAGACAGCCGGGGTTACGAGCAGTACTTC,CASSRDSRGYEQYF
NA,TRBJ1-2,few,TRBV6-5,TGTGCCAGCAGGCCCCCAACCCCCGCCTCCTATGGCTACACCTTC,CASRPPTPASYGYTF
NA,TRBJ1-1,many,TRBV18,TGTGCCAGCTCACCGACAGGCCAAAGCACTGAAGCTTTCTTT,CASSPTGQSTEAFF
NA,TRBJ2-6,many,TRBV19,TGTGCCAGTAGTATTTTGAGGGGGGCCAACGTCCTGACTTTC,CASSILRGANVLTF
NA,TRBJ2-5,few,TRBV9,TGTGCCAGCAGCGTCCAGGGAATCCAAGAGACCCAGTACTTC,CASSVQGIQETQYF
NA,TRBJ2-7,once,TRBV24-1,TGTGCCACCAGTGCCGGGTACGAGCAGTACTTC,CATSAGYEQYF
TRBD1,TRBJ2-1,few,TRBV10-3,TGTGCCATGGGACAGGGGGATCCGAATGAGCAGTTCTTC,CAMGQGDPNEQFF
TRBD1,TRBJ2-5,many,TRBV20-1,TGCAGTGCCATACAGGGGGCGAAAGAGACCCAGTACTTC,CSAIQGAKETQYF
NA,TRBJ2-1,many,TRBV2,TGTGCCAGCAAGGCGGGATCCCACTATGAGCAGTTCTTC,CASKAGSHYEQFF
TRBD1,TRBJ2-2,many,TRBV24-1,TGTGCCACCAGTGGGAAAACAGGGGGCTCGAACACCGGGGAGCTTTTTTTT,CATSGKTGGSNTGELFF
NA,TRBJ2-1,NA,TRBV21-1,TGTGCCAGCAGCAAAATGACGGCTAGCGGGAGGCGGGATGAGCAGTTCTTC,CASSKMTASGRRDEQFF
TRBD1,TRBJ2-5,many,TRBV18,TGTGCCAGCTCACCACTCCCCGGACAGGGTGAAGAGACCCAGTACTTC,CASSPLPGQGEETQYF
TRBD1,TRBJ2-7,NA,TRBV4-2,TGTGCCAGCAGCTCCGGGACAGGGAATTCCTACGAGCAGTACTTC,CASSSGTGNSYEQYF
TRBD1,TRBJ1-1,many,TRBV5-1,TGCGCCAGCAGCCCGACAGGGACTGAAGCTTTCTTT,CASSPTGTEAFF
NA,TRBJ2-7,once,TRBV11-2,TGTGCCAGCAGCCCCTGGGGTCGTGGGGATTACGAGCAGTACTTC,CASSPWGRGDYEQYF
NA,TRBJ2-7,many,TRBV27,TGTGCCAGCAGTATGAGCAGCTCCTACGAGCAGTACTTC,CASSMSSSYEQYF